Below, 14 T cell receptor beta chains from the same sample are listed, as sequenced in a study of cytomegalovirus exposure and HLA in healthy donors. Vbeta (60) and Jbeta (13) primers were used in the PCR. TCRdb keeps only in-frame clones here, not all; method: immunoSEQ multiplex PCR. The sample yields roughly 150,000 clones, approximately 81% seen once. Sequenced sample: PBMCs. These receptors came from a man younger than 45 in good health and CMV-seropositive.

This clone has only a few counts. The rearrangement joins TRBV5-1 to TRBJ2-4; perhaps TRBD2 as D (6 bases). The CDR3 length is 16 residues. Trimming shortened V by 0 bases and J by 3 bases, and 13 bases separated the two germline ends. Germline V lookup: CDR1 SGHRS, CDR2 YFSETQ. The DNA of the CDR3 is TGCGCCAGCAGCTTGGAGGATAGCGGAGGCAAAAACATTCAGTACTTC. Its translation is CASSLEDSGGKNIQYF.

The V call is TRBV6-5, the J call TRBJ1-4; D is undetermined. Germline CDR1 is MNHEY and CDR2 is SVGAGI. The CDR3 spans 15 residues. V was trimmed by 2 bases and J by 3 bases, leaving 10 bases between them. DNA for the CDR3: TGTGCCAGCAGTTACAGCAGAGGCCCTAATGAAAAACTGTTTTTT. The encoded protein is CASSYSRGPNEKLFF.

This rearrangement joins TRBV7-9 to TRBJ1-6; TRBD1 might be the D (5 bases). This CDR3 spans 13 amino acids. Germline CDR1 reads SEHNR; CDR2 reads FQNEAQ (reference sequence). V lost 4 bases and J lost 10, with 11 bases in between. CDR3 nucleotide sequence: TGTGCCAGCAGCTCGGGGGTACACTCACCCCTCCACTTT. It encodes CASSSGVHSPLHF.

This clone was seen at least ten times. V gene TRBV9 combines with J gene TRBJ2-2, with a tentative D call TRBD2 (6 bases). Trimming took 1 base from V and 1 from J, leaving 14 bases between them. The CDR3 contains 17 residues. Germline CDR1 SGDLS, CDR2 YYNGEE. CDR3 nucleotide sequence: TGTGCCAGCAGCGTACGCAGGGAGGAGGGGAACACCGGGGAGCTGTTTTTT. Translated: CASSVRREEGNTGELFF.

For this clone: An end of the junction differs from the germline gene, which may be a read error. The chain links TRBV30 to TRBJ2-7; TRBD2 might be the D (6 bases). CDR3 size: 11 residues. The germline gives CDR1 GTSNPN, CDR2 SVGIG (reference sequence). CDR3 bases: TGTGCCTGGAGTAGAGGGACTGTGTATAACTTC. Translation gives CAWSRGTVYNF.

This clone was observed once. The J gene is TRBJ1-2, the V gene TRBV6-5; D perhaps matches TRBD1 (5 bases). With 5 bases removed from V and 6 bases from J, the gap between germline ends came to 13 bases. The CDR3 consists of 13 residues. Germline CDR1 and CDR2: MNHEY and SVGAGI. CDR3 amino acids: CASSLGHLDGYTF. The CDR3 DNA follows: TGTGCCAGCAGTCTTGGACATCTCGATGGCTACACCTTC.

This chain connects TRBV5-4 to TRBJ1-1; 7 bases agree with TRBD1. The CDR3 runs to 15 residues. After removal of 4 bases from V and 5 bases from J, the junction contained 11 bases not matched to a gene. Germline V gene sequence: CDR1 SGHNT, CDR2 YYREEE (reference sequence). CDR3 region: CASSPRQGTVTEAFF. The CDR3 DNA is TGTGCCAGCAGCCCCCGACAGGGAACAGTAACTGAAGCTTTCTTT.

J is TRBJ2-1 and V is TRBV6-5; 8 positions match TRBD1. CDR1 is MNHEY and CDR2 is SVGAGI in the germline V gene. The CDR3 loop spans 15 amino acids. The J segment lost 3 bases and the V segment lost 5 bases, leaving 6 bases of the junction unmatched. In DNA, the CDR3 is TGTGCCAGCAGTCGGACAGGGACCCTCTACAATGAGCAGTTCTTC. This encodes CASSRTGTLYNEQFF.

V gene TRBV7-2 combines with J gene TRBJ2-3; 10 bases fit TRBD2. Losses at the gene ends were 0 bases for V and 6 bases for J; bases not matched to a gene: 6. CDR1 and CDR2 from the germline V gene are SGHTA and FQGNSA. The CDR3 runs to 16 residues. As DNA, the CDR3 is TGTGCCAGCAGCTTAGCAGCGGGAGGGCGAGGGGATACGCAGTATTTT. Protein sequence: CASSLAAGGRGDTQYF.

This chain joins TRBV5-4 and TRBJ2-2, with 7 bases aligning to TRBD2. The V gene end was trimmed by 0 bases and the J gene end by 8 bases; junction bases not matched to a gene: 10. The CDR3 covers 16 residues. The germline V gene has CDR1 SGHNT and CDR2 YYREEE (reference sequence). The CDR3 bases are TGTGCCAGCAGCTTGGGGTCGGGAGGACTATGGGGGGAGCTGTTTTTT. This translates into CASSLGSGGLWGELFF. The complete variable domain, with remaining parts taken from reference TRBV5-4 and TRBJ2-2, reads ETGVTQSPTHLIKTRGQQVTLRCSSQSGHNTVSWYQQALGQGPQFIFQYYREEENGRGNFPPRFSGLQFPNYSSELNVNALELDDSALYLCASSLGSGGLWGELFFGEGSRLTVL.

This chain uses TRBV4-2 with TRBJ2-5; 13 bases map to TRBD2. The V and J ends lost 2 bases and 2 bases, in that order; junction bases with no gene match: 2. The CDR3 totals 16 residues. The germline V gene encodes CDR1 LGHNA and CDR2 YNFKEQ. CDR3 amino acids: CASSQLGLAGQETQYF. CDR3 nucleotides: TGTGCCAGCAGCCAACTGGGACTAGCGGGACAAGAGACCCAGTACTTC.

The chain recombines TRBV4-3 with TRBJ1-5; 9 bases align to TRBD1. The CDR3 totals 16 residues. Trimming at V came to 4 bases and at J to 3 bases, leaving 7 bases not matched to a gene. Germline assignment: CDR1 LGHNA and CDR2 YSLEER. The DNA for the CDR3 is TGCGCCAGCAGCCCGCGGGACAGGGCAGCCAATCAGCCCCAGCATTTT. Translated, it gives CASSPRDRAANQPQHF.

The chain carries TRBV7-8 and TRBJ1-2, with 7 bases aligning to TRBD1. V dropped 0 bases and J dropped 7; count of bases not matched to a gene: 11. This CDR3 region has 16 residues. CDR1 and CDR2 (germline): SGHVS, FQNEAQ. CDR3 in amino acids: CASSLARQGTIGGYTF. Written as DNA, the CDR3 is TGTGCCAGCAGCTTAGCCAGACAGGGTACGATCGGTGGCTACACCTTC.

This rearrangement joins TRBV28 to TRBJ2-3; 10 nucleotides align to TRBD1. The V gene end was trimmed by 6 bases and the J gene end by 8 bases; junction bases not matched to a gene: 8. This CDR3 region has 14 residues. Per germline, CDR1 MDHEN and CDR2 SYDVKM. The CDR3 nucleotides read TGTGCCAGCAGGCTCCCGACAGGGGGCGCTACGCAGTATTTT. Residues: CASRLPTGGATQYF.